The next 7 T cell receptor beta chains were all read from a single sample in a study of blood T cell repertoires in COVID-19. The data were produced by immunoSEQ multiplex PCR, yet TCRdb's version contains in-frame clones alone and is incomplete. The data show around 150,000 clones, approximately 82% seen once. Sample: peripheral blood. These receptor sequences come from a woman of 80 years or more with acute or convalescent COVID-19.

This rearrangement joins TRBV9 to TRBJ2-3; D not certain. CDR1 SGDLS and CDR2 YYNGEE come from the germline V gene. This CDR3 is 14 amino acids long. V lost 7 bases and J 5 bases, leaving 17 bases between the germline ends. DNA for the CDR3: TGTGCCAGCGCCCCCGGTGATCCCGGAGATACGCAGTATTTT. This codes for CASAPGDPGDTQYF.

The chain is built from TRBV18 and TRBJ1-1; D is perhaps TRBD1 (6 bases). The CDR3 totals 15 residues. Germline V gene sequence: CDR1 KGHSH, CDR2 LQKENI. V was clipped by 1 base and J by 0 bases, with 9 bases between them. Written as DNA, the CDR3 is TGTGCCAGCTCACCACTGGGGGCAGTGAACACTGAAGCTTTCTTT. Protein sequence: CASSPLGAVNTEAFF.

The V gene is TRBV19, the J gene TRBJ2-7, with D possibly matching TRBD1 (6 bases). The V gene's germline CDR1 is LNHDA and CDR2 SQIVND (reference sequence). The CDR3 loop spans 14 amino acids. Trimming pared 4 bases from V and 6 bases from J, leaving 16 bases between. The CDR3 is CASSTLAGETEQYF. CDR3 nucleotides: TGTGCCAGTAGTACACTGGCAGGGGAGACCGAGCAGTACTTC.

V gene TRBV21-1 combines with J gene TRBJ2-5; the table's D call of TRBD2 was not tested on the DNA. TRBV21-1 is marked as a pseudogene. CDR3 length equals 15 residues. CDR3 nucleotides: TGTGCCAGCAGCAATTGGGGGGGTCGGAGAAAGACCCAGTACTTC. Translating it yields CASSNWGGRRKTQYF.

This clone appeared a single time. The chain uses TRBV5-1 and TRBJ2-1, with D maybe TRBD2 (6 bases). Trimming pared 3 bases from V and 5 bases from J, leaving 9 bases between. Germline lookup yields CDR1 SGHRS and CDR2 YFSETQ. The CDR3 is 13 residues long. DNA of the CDR3: TGCGCCAGCAGCTGGGACTCTAACAATGAGCAGTTCTTC. Translation: CASSWDSNNEQFF.

This chain links TRBV27 with TRBJ1-2; D might be TRBD1 (5 bases). The CDR3 is 11 amino acids. Germline-derived CDR1 and CDR2 are MNHEY and SMNVEV (reference sequence). V lost 8 bases and J lost 8, with 12 bases in between. The CDR3 sequence: CASGGWGGYTF. CDR3 coding DNA: TGTGCCAGCGGAGGGTGGGGCGGCTACACCTTC.

The rearrangement joins TRBV27 to TRBJ2-7; 8 positions match TRBD2. After removal of 1 base from V and 3 bases from J, the junction contained 8 bases not matched to a gene. The CDR3 has 16 residues. Germline V gene data show CDR1 as MNHEY and CDR2 as SMNVEV (reference sequence). Written as DNA, the CDR3 is TGTGCCAGCAGTTTATATCGCCCAGCGGGAGTCTACGAGCAGTACTTC. Translation: CASSLYRPAGVYEQYF.